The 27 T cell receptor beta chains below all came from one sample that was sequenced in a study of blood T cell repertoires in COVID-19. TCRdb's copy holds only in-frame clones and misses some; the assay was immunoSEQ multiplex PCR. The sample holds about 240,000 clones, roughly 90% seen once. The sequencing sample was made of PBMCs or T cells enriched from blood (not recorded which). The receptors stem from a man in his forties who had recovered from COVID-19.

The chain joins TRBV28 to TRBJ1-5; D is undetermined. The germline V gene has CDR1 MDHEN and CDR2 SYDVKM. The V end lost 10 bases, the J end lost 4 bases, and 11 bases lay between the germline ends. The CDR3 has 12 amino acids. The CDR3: CATGTGNQPQHF. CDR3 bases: TGTGCCACGGGTACTGGGAATCAGCCCCAGCATTTT.

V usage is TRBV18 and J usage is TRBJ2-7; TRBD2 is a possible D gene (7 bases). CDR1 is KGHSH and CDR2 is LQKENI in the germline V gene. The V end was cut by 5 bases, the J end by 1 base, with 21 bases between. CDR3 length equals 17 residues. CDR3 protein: CASSMMLSGGPSYEQYF. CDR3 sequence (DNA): TGTGCCAGCTCAATGATGTTATCCGGGGGGCCTTCCTACGAGCAGTACTTC.

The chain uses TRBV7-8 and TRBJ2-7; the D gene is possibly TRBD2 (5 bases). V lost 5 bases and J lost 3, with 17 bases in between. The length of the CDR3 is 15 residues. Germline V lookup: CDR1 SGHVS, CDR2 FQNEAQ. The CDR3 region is CASSLRNERFYEQYF. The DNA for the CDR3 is TGTGCCAGCAGCCTACGAAATGAGCGGTTCTACGAGCAGTACTTC. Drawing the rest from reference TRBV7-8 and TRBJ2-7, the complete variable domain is GAGVSQSPRYKVAKRGQDVALRCDPISGHVSLFWYQQALGQGPEFLTYFQNEAQLDKSGLPSDRFFAERPEGSVSTLKIQRTQQEDSAVYLCASSLRNERFYEQYFGPGTRLTVT.

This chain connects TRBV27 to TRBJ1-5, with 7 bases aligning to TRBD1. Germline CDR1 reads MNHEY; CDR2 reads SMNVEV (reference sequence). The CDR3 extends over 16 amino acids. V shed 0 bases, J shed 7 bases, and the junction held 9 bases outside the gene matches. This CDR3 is CASSLSGGQAWQPQHF. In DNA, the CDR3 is TGTGCCAGCAGTTTATCTGGAGGACAGGCATGGCAGCCCCAGCATTTT.

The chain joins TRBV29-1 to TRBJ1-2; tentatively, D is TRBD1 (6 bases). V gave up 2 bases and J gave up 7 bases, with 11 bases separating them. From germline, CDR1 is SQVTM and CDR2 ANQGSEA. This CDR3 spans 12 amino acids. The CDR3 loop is CSVERGYIGYTF. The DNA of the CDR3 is TGCAGCGTTGAAAGGGGGTATATTGGCTACACCTTC.

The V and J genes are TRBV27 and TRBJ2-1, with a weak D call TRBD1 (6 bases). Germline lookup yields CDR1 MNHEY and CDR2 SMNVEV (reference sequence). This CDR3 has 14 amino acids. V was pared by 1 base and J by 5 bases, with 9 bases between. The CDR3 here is CASSLFAGDNEQFF. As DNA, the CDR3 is TGTGCCAGCAGTTTATTTGCAGGGGACAATGAGCAGTTCTTC.

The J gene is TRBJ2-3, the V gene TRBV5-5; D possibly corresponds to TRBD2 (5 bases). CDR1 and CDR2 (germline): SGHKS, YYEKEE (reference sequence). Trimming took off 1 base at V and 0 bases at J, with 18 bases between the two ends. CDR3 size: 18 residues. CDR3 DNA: TGTGCCAGCAGCTTGACGGGTCGCGAGAGAGGGAGCACAGATACGCAGTATTTT. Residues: CASSLTGRERGSTDTQYF.

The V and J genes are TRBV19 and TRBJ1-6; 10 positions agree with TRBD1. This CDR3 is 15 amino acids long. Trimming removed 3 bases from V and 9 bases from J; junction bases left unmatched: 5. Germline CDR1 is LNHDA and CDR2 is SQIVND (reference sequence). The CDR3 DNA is TGTGCCAGTAGTATGTCGACAGGGGGCTTTTCACCCCTCCACTTT. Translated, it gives CASSMSTGGFSPLHF.

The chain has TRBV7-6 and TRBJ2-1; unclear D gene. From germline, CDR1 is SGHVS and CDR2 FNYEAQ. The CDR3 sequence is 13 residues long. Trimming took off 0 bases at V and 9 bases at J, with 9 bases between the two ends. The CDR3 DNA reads TGTGCCAGCAGCTTAGCAGGAGTTTTTGAGCAGTTCTTC. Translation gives CASSLAGVFEQFF. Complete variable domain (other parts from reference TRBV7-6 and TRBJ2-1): GAGVSQSPRYKVTKRGQDVALRCDPISGHVSLYWYRQALGQGPEFLTYFNYEAQQDKSGLPNDRFSAERPEGSISTLTIQRTEQRDSAMYRCASSLAGVFEQFFGPGTRLTVL.

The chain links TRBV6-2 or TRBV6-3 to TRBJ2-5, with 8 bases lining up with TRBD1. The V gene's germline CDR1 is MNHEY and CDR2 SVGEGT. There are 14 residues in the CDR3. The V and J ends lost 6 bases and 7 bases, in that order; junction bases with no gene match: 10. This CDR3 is CASSFDTGGGTQYF. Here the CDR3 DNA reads TGTGCCAGCAGCTTCGATACAGGGGGTGGGACCCAGTACTTC.

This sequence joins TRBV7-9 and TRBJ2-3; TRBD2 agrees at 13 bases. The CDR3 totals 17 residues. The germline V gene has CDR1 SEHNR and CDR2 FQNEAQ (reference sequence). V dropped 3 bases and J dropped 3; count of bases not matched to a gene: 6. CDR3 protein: CASSLPLAGGQTDTQYF. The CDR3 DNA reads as TGTGCCAGCAGCTTGCCACTAGCGGGAGGGCAAACAGATACGCAGTATTTT.

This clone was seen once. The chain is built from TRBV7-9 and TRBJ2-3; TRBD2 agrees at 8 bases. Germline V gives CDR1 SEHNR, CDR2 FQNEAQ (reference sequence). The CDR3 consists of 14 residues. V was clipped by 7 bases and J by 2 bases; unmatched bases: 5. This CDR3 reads CASTGGGATDTQYF. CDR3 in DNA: TGTGCCAGCACCGGGGGGGGAGCCACAGATACGCAGTATTTT.

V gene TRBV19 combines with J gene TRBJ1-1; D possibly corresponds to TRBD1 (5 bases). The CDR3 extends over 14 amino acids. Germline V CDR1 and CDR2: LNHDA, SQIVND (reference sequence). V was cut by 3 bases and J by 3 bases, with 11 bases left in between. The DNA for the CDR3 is TGTGCCAGTAGTATTAGGGGTTACGACACTGAAGCTTTCTTT. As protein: CASSIRGYDTEAFF.

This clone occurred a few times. The CDR3 nucleotides read TGTGCCAGCAGCTTTTTCGGGTCACACTATAGCAATCAGCCCCAGCATTTT. Translating it yields CASSFFGSHYSNQPQHF. The chain recombines TRBV5-6 with TRBJ1-5; D unresolved. The length of the CDR3 is 17 residues. The ends were cut back, 2 bases at V and 0 bases at J, with 15 bases in the middle. Per the germline V gene, CDR1 is SGHDT and CDR2 is YYEEEE.

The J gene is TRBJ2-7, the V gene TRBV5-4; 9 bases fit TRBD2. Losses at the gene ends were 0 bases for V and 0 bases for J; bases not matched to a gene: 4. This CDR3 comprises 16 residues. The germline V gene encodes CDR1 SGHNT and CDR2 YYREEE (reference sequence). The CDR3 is CASSLGLAGISYEQYF. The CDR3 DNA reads TGTGCCAGCAGCTTGGGTCTAGCGGGGATCTCCTACGAGCAGTACTTC.

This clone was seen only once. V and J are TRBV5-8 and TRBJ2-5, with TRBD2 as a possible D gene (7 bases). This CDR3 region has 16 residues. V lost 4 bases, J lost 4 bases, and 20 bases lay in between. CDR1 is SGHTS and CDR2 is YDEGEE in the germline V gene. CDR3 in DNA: TGTGCCAGCAGCGTGGGGGGGGGCCAACAAGTAGAGACCCAGTACTTC. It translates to CASSVGGGQQVETQYF.

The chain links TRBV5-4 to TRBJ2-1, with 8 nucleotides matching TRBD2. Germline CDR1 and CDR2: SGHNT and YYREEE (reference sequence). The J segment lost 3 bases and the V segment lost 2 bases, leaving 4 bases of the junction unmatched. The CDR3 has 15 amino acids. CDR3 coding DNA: TGTGCCAGCAGCTTTAGGAGCGGGGGCTACAATGAGCAGTTCTTC. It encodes CASSFRSGGYNEQFF.

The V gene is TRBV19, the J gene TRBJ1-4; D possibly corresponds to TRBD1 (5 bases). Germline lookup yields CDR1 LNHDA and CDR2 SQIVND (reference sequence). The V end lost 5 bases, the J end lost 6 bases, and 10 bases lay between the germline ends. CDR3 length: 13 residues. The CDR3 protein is CASSPGGDEKLFF. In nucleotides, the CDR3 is TGTGCCAGTAGTCCCGGGGGGGATGAAAAACTGTTTTTT.

CDR3 protein: CAISVGGITDTQYF. The CDR3 nucleotides are TGTGCCATCAGTGTCGGGGGTATCACAGATACGCAGTATTTT. The chain combines TRBV10-3 with TRBJ2-3, with D perhaps TRBD2 (6 bases). This CDR3 has 14 residues. The V end was cut by 4 bases, the J end by 2 bases, with 10 bases between. In germline, CDR1 is ENHRY, CDR2 SYGVKD.

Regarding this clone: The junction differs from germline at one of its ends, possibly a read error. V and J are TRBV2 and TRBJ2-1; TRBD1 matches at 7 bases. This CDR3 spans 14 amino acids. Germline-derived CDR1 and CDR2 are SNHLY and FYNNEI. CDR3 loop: CASSEEGTAFEQFF. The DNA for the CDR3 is TGTGCCAGCAGCGAAGAAGGGACAGCCTTTGAGCAGTTCTTC.

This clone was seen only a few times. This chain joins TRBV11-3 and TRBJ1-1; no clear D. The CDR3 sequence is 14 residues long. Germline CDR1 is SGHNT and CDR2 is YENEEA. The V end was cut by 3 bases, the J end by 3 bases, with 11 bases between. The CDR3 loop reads CASSFRGWDTEAFF. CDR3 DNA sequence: TGTGCCAGCAGCTTTCGGGGTTGGGACACTGAAGCTTTCTTT.

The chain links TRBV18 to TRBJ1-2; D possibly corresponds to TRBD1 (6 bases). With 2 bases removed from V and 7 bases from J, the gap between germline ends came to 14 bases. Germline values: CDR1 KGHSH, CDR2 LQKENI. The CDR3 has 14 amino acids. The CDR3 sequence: CASSPGSGEFGYTF. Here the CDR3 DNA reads TGTGCCAGCTCACCAGGTTCAGGGGAATTTGGCTACACCTTC.

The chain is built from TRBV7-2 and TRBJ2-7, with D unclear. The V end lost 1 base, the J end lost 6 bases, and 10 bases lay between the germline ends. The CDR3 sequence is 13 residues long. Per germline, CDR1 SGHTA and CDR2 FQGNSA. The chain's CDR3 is CASSLDLPGEQYF. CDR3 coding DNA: TGTGCCAGCAGCTTAGATCTTCCGGGCGAGCAGTACTTC.

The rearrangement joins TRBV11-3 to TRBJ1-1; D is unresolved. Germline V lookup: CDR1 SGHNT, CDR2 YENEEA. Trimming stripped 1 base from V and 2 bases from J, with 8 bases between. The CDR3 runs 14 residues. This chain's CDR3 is CASSLGGPNTEAFF. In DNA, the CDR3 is TGTGCCAGCAGCTTAGGAGGTCCAAACACTGAAGCTTTCTTT.

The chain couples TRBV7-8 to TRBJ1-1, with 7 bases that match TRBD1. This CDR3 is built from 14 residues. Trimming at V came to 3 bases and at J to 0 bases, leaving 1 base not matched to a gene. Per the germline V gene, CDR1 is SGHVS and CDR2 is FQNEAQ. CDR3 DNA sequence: TGTGCCAGCAGCTTTGGGACAGTGAACACTGAAGCTTTCTTT. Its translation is CASSFGTVNTEAFF.

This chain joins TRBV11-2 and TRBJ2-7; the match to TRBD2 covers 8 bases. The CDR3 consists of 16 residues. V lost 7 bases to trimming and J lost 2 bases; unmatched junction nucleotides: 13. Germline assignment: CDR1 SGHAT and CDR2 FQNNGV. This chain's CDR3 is CASTTDLSGTTYEQYF. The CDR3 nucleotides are TGTGCCAGCACCACAGACCTTAGCGGGACCACCTACGAGCAGTACTTC.

The CDR3 coding sequence is TGCGCCAGCAGCCCGGAGGGCTTTGCGCGTGAAAAACTGTTTTTT. Protein product: CASSPEGFAREKLFF. The chain carries TRBV5-1 and TRBJ1-4; D is unclear. This CDR3 region has 15 residues. Germline lookup yields CDR1 SGHRS and CDR2 YFSETQ. V gave up 4 bases and J gave up 7 bases, with 17 bases separating them.